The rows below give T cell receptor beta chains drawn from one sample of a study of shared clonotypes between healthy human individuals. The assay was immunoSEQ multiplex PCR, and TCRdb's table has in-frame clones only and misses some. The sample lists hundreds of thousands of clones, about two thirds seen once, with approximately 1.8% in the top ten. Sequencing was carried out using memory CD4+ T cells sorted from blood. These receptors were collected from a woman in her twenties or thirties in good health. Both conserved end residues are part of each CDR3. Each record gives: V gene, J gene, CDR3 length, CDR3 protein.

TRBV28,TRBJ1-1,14,CASRPQQGSTKAFF
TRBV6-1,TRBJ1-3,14,CASSDREKRNTIYF
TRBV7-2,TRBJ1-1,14,CASSLGLENTEAFF
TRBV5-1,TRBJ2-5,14,CASSLISKKETQYF
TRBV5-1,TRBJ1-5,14,CASSTGTGNQPQHF
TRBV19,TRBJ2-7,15,CASCEGSESSYEQYF
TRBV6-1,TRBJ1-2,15,CASSERGISNYGYTF
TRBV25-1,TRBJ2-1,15,CASSSQGGSYNEQFF
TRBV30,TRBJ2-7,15,CAWSGGSRNLYEQYF
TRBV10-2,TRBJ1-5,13,CASSEISNQPQHF
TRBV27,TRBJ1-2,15,CASSLSGQTGYGYTF
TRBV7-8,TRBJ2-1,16,CASSSIGRGSYNEQFF
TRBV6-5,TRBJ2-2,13,CASSSGSTGELFF
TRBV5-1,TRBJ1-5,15,CASSLDGGSNQPQHF
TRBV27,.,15,CASSPRLAGSSEQYF
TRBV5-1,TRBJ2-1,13,CASRIDHDNEQFF
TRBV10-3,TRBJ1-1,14,CATLPPGLNTEAFF
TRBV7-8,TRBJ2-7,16,CASSLSGGPIPYEQYF
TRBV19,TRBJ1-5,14,CASTGQISNQPQHF
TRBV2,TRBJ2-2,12,CASSGGLPGLFF
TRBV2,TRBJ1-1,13,CASSEFEDTEAFF
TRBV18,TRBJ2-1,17,CASSPPTSGRAFNEQFF
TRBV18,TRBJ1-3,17,CASSRIPTGSSGNTIYF